These T cell receptor beta chains were read from a single sample in a study of blood T cell repertoires in COVID-19. The assay was immunoSEQ multiplex PCR, and TCRdb's table has in-frame clones only and misses some. Of about 150,000 clones in the sample, approximately 80% are singletons; the top ten hold roughly 0.6%. The sequenced sample was peripheral blood. All receptors come from a man aged 55 to 70 with acute or convalescent COVID-19. Both conserved end residues are part of each CDR3. The D gene is left open where the match is weak. Not all rows give a size; the values are once, few, many and, for expanded clones, a class.

J gene	D gene	clone size	V gene	CDR3 protein	CDR3 DNA
TRBJ2-7	TRBD2	few	TRBV30	CAWSVGRGYEQYF	TGTGCCTGGAGTGTTGGGAGGGGATACGAGCAGTACTTC
TRBJ2-7	TRBD1	.	TRBV18	CASSPFFRDRDEKQYF	TGTGCCAGCTCACCCTTCTTCCGGGACAGGGATGAAAAGCAGTACTTC
TRBJ1-2	TRBD1	once	TRBV9	CASSVSDRVDGYTF	TGTGCCAGCAGCGTAAGCGACAGGGTCGATGGCTACACCTTC
TRBJ2-1	TRBD1	.	TRBV10-1	CATLRSGDRGTRWGYNEQFF	TGCGCCACCCTCAGGTCCGGGGACAGGGGAACTAGGTGGGGCTACAATGAGCAGTTCTTC
TRBJ2-3	TRBD2	.	TRBV12-5	CASGLGRLAGGDTQYF	TGTGCTAGTGGTTTGGGGCGACTAGCGGGGGGAGATACGCAGTATTTT
TRBJ1-2	.	.	TRBV28	CASSLSPPGARGGYTF	TGTGCCAGCAGTTTATCGCCTCCAGGGGCGAGAGGTGGCTACACCTTC
TRBJ2-2	TRBD1	.	TRBV11-2	CASSLGRGQGLVTGELFF	TGTGCCAGCAGCTTAGGCCGGGGACAGGGGCTAGTCACCGGGGAGCTGTTTTTT
TRBJ2-7	TRBD1	few	TRBV10-3	CAISPGQGAVNEQYF	TGTGCCATCAGCCCCGGACAGGGGGCGGTCAACGAGCAGTACTTC
TRBJ2-7	.	.	TRBV4-1	CASSARRRGTTYEQYF	TGCGCCAGCAGCGCCCGACGTCGAGGTACAACCTACGAGCAGTACTTC
TRBJ2-5	.	.	TRBV27	CASSLSGGGLRQETQYF	TGTGCCAGCAGTTTGTCTGGTGGGGGCCTCCGCCAAGAGACCCAGTACTTC
TRBJ1-6	.	.	TRBV9	CASSAYTVVSPLHF	TGTGCCAGCAGCGCCTATACGGTAGTCTCACCCCTCCACTTT
TRBJ1-2	.	.	TRBV9	CASSPAPGSAQSYGYTF	TGTGCCAGCAGCCCCGCCCCGGGGTCGGCACAGAGTTATGGCTACACCTTC
TRBJ2-5	.	.	TRBV3-1/TRBV3-2	CASTRGTQETQYF	TGTGCCAGCACCCGGGGGACCCAAGAGACCCAGTACTTC
TRBJ2-1	.	.	TRBV11-3	CASSLTTYNEQFF	TGTGCCAGCAGCTTGACTACCTACAATGAGCAGTTCTTC
TRBJ1-2	.	.	TRBV2	CASSEGRRMGGYTF	TGTGCCAGCAGTGAGGGCAGGCGAATGGGTGGCTACACCTTC
TRBJ2-7	.	.	TRBV9	CASSVGQGGYEQYF	TGTGCCAGCAGCGTGGGTCAAGGCGGCTACGAGCAGTACTTC
TRBJ1-5	.	.	TRBV29-1	CSVLTGQLNQPQHF	TGCAGCGTTCTGACCGGACAGCTCAATCAGCCCCAGCATTTT
TRBJ2-7	.	.	TRBV28	CASSPDRNYEQYF	TGTGCCAGCAGCCCCGACAGGAACTACGAGCAGTACTTC
TRBJ1-2	TRBD1	once	TRBV10-3	CAISELGQGRGYTF	TGTGCCATCAGTGAGCTTGGACAGGGGCGCGGCTACACCTTC
TRBJ1-5	TRBD1	.	TRBV25-1	CASSLTGDHQPQHF	TGTGCCAGCAGCCTAACAGGGGATCATCAGCCCCAGCATTTT
TRBJ2-3	.	.	TRBV7-3	CASSLGGTTDTQYF	TGTGCCAGCAGCTTAGGGGGGACCACAGATACGCAGTATTTT
TRBJ1-5	.	.	TRBV19	CASTDSNQPQHF	TGTGCCAGTACAGATAGCAATCAGCCCCAGCATTTT
TRBJ2-2	.	.	TRBV18	CASSPASGTGELFF	TGTGCCAGCTCACCCGCCTCCGGCACCGGGGAGCTGTTTTTT
TRBJ2-3	TRBD2	few	TRBV4-2	CASSQTGLSGGDTQYF	TGTGCCAGCAGCCAAACGGGACTAAGTGGGGGAGATACGCAGTATTTT
TRBJ2-1	TRBD2	once	TRBV27	CASSLWPSREEDYNEQFF	TGTGCCAGCAGTTTATGGCCATCGCGGGAGGAAGACTACAATGAGCAGTTCTTC
TRBJ2-2	TRBD2	.	TRBV24-1	CATSDGSGGYIANTGELFF	TGTGCCACCAGTGATGGGAGCGGGGGGTACATCGCGAACACCGGGGAGCTGTTTTTT
TRBJ1-5	.	few	TRBV5-6	CASSLLGAAQHF	TGTGCCAGCAGCTTGTTGGGAGCGGCCCAGCATTTT
TRBJ1-2	.	.	TRBV29-1	CSVVGGDGYTF	TGCAGCGTTGTAGGGGGTGATGGCTACACCTTC
TRBJ2-1	TRBD2	.	TRBV28	CASSPFRTSGGDLGTEQFF	TGTGCCAGCAGCCCGTTCCGAACTAGCGGGGGGGATCTAGGCACTGAGCAGTTCTTC
TRBJ2-1	TRBD1	once	TRBV5-4	CASSRGQSSYNEQFF	TGTGCCAGCAGCCGGGGACAGAGCTCCTACAATGAGCAGTTCTTC